This T cell receptor (beta chain) stems from a study of somatic mutations in cytotoxic T cells in rheumatoid arthritis. Overall study: Right after diagnosis, and before any treatment had started, patient peripheral blood (less than 33 ml EDTA) was drawn. Sorting by flow gave nearly 100% purity for some V beta antibody-stained T-cell populations, including V beta1+ cells sequenced for TCRB.

The study pulled out CD4+ and CD8+ cells with positive magnetic bead selection and then checked their purity by flow cytometry. Data came from immunoSEQ multiplex PCR; TCRdb stores just in-frame clones and leaves some out. The sample consists of some 20,000 clones, approximately 71% of them appearing once. The receptor's source is an adult with rheumatoid arthritis. The sample was CD8+ T cells sorted from blood.

The CDR3 bases are TGTGCCAGTAGTATAGGGTGGGACAGGGGACGGTCTCAGCCCCAGCATTTT. As protein: CASSIGWDRGRSQPQHF. The chain has TRBV19 and TRBJ1-5, with TRBD1 matching over 10 bases. The junction had 9 bases not matched to a gene; V was cut back by 1 base and J by 6 bases. Germline CDR1 is LNHDA and CDR2 is SQIVND (reference sequence). CDR3 size: 17 residues.